There are a few counts of the clone carrying this TCR beta chain. Its matching antigen is unknown. 13 Jbeta primers and 60 Vbeta primers were used for the PCR. The repertoire was sequenced with immunoSEQ multiplex PCR; TCRdb's copy has only in-frame clones and lacks some. The sample shows about 130,000 clones, 73% of them seen only once. This entry belongs to a study of cytomegalovirus exposure and HLA in healthy donors. Study findings and constraints: The classifier reportedly diagnosed cytomegalovirus status with high specificity and sensitivity. A link between a missense DCLRE1C variant and TCR beta V- and J-gene trimming emerged from a later analysis. In a later analysis, the majority of CMV-associated beta chains seemingly showed HLA restriction.

With V trimmed by 0 bases and J by 0 bases, 5 bases remained unmatched. Germline V lookup: CDR1 GTSNPN, CDR2 SVGIG (reference sequence). This CDR3 comprises 16 residues. The sample taken for sequencing was PBMCs. This receptor was taken from a middle-aged woman in good health and CMV-seropositive. The rearrangement uses TRBV30 and TRBJ2-1, with 7 bases that match TRBD2. CDR3 amino acids: CAWSVRGGSSYNEQFF. In DNA form, the CDR3 reads TGTGCCTGGAGTGTCCGTGGCGGGAGCTCCTACAATGAGCAGTTCTTC.